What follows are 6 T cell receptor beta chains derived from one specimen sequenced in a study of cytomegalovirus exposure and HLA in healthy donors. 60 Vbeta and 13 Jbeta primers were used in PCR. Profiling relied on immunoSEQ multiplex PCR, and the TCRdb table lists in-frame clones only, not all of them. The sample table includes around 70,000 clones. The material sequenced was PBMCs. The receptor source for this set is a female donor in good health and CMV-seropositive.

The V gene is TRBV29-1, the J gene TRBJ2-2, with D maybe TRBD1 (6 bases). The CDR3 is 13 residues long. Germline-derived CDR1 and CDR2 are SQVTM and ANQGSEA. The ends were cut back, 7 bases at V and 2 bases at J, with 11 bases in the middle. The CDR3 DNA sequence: TGCAGCGCAGACAGGCCCAACACCGGGGAGCTGTTTTTT. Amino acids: CSADRPNTGELFF.

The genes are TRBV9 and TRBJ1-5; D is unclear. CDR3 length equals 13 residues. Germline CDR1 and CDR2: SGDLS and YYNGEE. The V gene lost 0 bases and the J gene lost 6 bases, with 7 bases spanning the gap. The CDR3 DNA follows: TGTGCCAGCAGCGTAGCGAGTGGTCAGCCCCAGCATTTT. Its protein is CASSVASGQPQHF.

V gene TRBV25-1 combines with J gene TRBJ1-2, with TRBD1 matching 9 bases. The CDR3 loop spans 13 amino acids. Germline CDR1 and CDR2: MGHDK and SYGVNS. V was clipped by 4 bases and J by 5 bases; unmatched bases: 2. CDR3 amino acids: CASSGTGAYGYTF. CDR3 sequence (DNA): TGTGCCAGCAGTGGGACAGGGGCGTATGGCTACACCTTC.

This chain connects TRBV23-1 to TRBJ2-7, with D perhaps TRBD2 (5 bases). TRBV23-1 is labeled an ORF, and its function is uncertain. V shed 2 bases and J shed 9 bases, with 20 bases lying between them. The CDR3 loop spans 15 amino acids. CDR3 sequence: CASSQKPRGRLRQYF. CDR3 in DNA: TGCGCCAGCAGTCAAAAACCACGAGGGCGGCTTAGGCAGTACTTC.

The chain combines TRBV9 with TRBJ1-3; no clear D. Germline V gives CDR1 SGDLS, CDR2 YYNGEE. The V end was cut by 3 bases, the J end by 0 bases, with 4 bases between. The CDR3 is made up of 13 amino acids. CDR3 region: CASSESSGNTIYF. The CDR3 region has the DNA TGTGCCAGCAGCGAGAGCTCTGGAAACACCATATATTTT.

The CDR3 here is CASSIPPGGRYEQYF. As DNA, the CDR3 is TGTGCCAGCAGCATACCCCCGGGAGGAAGGTACGAGCAGTACTTC. The chain recombines TRBV7-8 with TRBJ2-7; 7 nucleotides match TRBD2. The V and J ends lost 5 bases and 4 bases, in that order; junction bases with no gene match: 11. The CDR3 runs 15 residues. Germline V gene sequence: CDR1 SGHVS, CDR2 FQNEAQ.